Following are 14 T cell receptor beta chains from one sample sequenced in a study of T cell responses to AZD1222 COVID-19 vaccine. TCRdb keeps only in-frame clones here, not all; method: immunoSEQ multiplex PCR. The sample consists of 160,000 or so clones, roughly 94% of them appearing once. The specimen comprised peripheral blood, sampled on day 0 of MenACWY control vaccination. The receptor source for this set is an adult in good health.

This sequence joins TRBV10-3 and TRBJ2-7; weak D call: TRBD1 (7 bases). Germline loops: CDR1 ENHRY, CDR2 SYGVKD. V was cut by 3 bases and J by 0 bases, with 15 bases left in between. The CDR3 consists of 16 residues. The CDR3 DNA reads TGTGCCATCAGTGACGGAGGGGGCTCTGGCTCCTACGAGCAGTACTTC. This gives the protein CAISDGGGSGSYEQYF.

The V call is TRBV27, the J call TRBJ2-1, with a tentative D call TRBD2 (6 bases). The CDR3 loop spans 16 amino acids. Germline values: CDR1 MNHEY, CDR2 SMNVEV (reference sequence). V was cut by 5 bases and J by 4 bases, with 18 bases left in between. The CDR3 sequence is CASSPPGLLRYNEQFF. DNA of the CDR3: TGTGCCAGCAGTCCTCCCGGACTACTCAGGTACAATGAGCAGTTCTTC.

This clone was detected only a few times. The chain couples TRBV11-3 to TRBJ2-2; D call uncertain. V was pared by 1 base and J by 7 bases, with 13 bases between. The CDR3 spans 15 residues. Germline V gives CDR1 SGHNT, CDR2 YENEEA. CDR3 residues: CASSLVARSIGELFF. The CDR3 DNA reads TGTGCCAGCAGCTTAGTCGCGAGGTCAATCGGGGAGCTGTTTTTT.

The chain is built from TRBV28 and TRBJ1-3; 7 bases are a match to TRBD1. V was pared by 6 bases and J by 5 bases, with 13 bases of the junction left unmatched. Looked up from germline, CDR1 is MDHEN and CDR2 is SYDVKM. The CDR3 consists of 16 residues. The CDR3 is CASRSYTGTERNTIYF. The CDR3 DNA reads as TGTGCCAGCAGATCTTACACCGGGACAGAAAGAAACACCATATATTTT. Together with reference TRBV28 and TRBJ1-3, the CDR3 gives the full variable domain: DVKVTQSSRYLVKRTGEKVFLECVQDMDHENMFWYRQDPGLGLRLIYFSYDVKMKEKGDIPEGYSVSREKKERFSLILESASTNQTSMYLCASRSYTGTERNTIYFGEGSWLTVV.

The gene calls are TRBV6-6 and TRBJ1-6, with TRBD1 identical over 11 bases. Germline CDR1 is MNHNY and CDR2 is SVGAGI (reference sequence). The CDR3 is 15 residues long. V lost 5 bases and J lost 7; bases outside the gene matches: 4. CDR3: CASSHRDRGNSPLHF. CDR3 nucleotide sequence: TGTGCCAGCAGTCACCGGGACAGGGGGAATTCACCCCTCCACTTT.

The CDR3 DNA reads TGTGCCAGCAGCTTGGGACTGGGCGGCAATCAGCCCCAGCATTTT. As protein: CASSLGLGGNQPQHF. V is TRBV7-9 and J is TRBJ1-5; D is possibly TRBD1 (5 bases). The CDR3 consists of 15 residues. Germline V gives CDR1 SEHNR, CDR2 FQNEAQ (reference sequence). The germline V and J ends were trimmed by 3 bases and 2 bases, with 11 bases remaining between them.

The CDR3 region has the DNA TGTGCCAGCAGATACAGGGAGGAGGGCTATGGCTACACCTTC. Translated: CASRYREEGYGYTF. This rearrangement joins TRBV6-2 or TRBV6-3 to TRBJ1-2; possibly TRBD1 for D (6 bases). Germline CDR1 reads MNHEY; CDR2 reads SVGEGT. This CDR3 has 14 residues. Between the trimmed V and J ends, which lost 6 bases and 4 bases, there was a span of 15 bases.

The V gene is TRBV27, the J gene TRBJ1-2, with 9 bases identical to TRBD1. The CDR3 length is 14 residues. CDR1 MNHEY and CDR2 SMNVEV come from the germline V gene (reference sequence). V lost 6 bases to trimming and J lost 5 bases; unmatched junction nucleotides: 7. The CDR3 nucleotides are TGTGCCAGCAGGCCGACAGGGGGGGAGTATGGCTACACCTTC. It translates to CASRPTGGEYGYTF.

In nucleotides, the CDR3 is TGTGCCAGCACCGCGCGGGCGAACACCGGGGAGCTGTTTTTT. Protein: CASTARANTGELFF. The V gene is TRBV2, the J gene TRBJ2-2; a weak D match, TRBD2 (5 bases). This CDR3 is built from 14 residues. The V gene's germline CDR1 is SNHLY and CDR2 FYNNEI. Trimming removed 7 bases at V and 0 bases at J, with 9 bases between.

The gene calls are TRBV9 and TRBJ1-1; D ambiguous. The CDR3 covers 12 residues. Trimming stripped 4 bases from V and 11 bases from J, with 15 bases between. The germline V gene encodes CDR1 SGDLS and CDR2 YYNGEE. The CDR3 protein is CASSPGRSEAFF. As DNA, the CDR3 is TGTGCCAGCAGCCCTGGACGTTCGGAGGCTTTCTTT. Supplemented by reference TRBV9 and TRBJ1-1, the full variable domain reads DSGVTQTPKHLITATGQRVTLRCSPRSGDLSVYWYQQSLDQGLQFLIQYYNGEERAKGNILERFSAQQFPDLHSELNLSSLELGDSALYFCASSPGRSEAFFGQGTRLTVV.

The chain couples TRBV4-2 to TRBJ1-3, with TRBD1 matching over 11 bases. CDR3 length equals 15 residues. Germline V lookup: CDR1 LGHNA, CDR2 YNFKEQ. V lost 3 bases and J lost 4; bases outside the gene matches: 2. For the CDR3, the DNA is TGTGCCAGCAGCCATGGACAGGGGGCCGGAAACACCATATATTTT. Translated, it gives CASSHGQGAGNTIYF.

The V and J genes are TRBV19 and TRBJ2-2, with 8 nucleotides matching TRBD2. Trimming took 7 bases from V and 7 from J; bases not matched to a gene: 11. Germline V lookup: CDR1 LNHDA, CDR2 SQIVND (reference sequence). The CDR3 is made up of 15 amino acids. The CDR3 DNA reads TGTGCCAGTATTGACGGGAGGGCCGTAGTCGGGGAGCTGTTTTTT. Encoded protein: CASIDGRAVVGELFF.

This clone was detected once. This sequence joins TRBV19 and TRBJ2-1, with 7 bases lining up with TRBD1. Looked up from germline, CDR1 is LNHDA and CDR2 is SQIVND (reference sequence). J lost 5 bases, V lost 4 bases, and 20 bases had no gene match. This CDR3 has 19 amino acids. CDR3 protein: CASSKKTGLWAGAHNEQFF. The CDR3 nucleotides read TGTGCCAGTAGTAAGAAGACAGGGTTATGGGCAGGAGCACACAATGAGCAGTTCTTC.

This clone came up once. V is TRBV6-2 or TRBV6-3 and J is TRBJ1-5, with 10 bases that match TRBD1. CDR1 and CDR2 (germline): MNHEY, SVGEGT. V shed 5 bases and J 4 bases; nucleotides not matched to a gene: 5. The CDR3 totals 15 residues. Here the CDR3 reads CASSRQGAKNQPQHF. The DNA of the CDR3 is TGTGCCAGCAGTCGACAGGGGGCGAAAAATCAGCCCCAGCATTTT.